Each of the 14 T cell receptor beta chains below was sequenced from the same sample in a study of beta chain features in type 1 diabetes. The sequenced template was cDNA made from the entire isolated RNA. TCRdb's table, derived via immunoSEQ multiplex PCR, lists solely in-frame clones and lacks some. The sample has 250,000 to 300,000 clones; under 8.5% are singletons. The sample taken for sequencing was central memory CD4+ T cells from blood. Receptors were obtained from a woman in her late teens or twenties in good health.

This clone was observed a few times. The chain is built from TRBV4-3 and TRBJ1-6; no clear D. Trimming took 0 bases from V and 8 from J, leaving 11 bases between them. The length of the CDR3 is 15 residues. Germline assignment: CDR1 LGHNA and CDR2 YSLEER. The DNA for the CDR3 is TGCGCCAGCAGCCAAGATAGGACCGGGGATTCACCCCTCCACTTT. Its protein is CASSQDRTGDSPLHF.

The chain links TRBV10-2 to TRBJ2-5; 11 nucleotides match TRBD2. Germline trimming cut 6 bases from V and 7 bases from J; bases unmatched to any gene: 7. The CDR3 is made up of 14 amino acids. Germline values: CDR1 WSHSY, CDR2 SAAADI. The CDR3 sequence: CASSVAGGRGTQYF. Written as DNA, the CDR3 is TGCGCCAGCAGCGTAGCGGGAGGGCGGGGGACCCAGTACTTC.

This clone was seen more than once but under ten times. The chain combines TRBV15 with TRBJ2-7, with D unresolved. The length of the CDR3 is 12 residues. Trimming cost V 0 bases and J 5 bases, with 5 bases left between them. CDR1 and CDR2 (germline): LNHNV, YYDKDF (reference sequence). The CDR3 coding sequence is TGTGCCACCAGCAGAGATTTCGACGAGCAGTACTTC. Translation gives CATSRDFDEQYF.

Only a few counts were recorded for this clone. The chain links TRBV12-5 to TRBJ2-7, with 7 bases fitting TRBD1. Losses at the gene ends were 1 base for V and 2 bases for J; bases not matched to a gene: 5. The CDR3 contains 15 residues. Germline V CDR1 and CDR2: LGHNT, FRNRAP. In DNA form, the CDR3 reads TGTGCTAGTGGTTTGGGCCGGGACAGTCCCTACGAGCAGTACGTC. This translates into CASGLGRDSPYEQYV.

This clone turned up a few times. This chain joins TRBV27 and TRBJ1-1; TRBD1 agrees at 9 bases. V shed 4 bases and J 5 bases; nucleotides not matched to a gene: 11. This CDR3 spans 16 amino acids. CDR1 and CDR2 from the germline V gene are MNHEY and SMNVEV (reference sequence). Here the CDR3 reads CASSYHTGGGGTEAFF. DNA for the CDR3: TGTGCCAGCAGTTACCATACAGGGGGCGGAGGGACTGAAGCTTTCTTT.

This clone has more than one count but fewer than ten. This specimen includes other DNA sequences encoding the same CDR3. The chain is built from TRBV30 and TRBJ2-1, with no clear D. Germline CDR1 reads GTSNPN; CDR2 reads SVGIG (reference sequence). V was cut by 4 bases and J by 3 bases, with 4 bases left in between. This CDR3 has 11 residues. The CDR3 DNA reads as TGTGCCTGGACTGGCTACAATGAGCAGTTCTTC. This sequence encodes CAWTGYNEQFF.

This clone was counted at least ten times. This same CDR3 is encoded by further DNA sequences in the sample. V and J are TRBV27 and TRBJ2-1; the D is unclear. The V end lost 8 bases, the J end lost 10 bases, and 6 bases lay between the germline ends. This CDR3 is built from 9 residues. Germline assignment: CDR1 MNHEY and CDR2 SMNVEV (reference sequence). CDR3 nucleotide sequence: TGTGCCAGCGGACGGGAGCAGTTCTTC. Its translation: CASGREQFF.

The sample holds many counts of this clone. This chain uses TRBV18 with TRBJ2-7; either TRBD1 or TRBD2 may fit D (6 bases each). From germline, CDR1 is KGHSH and CDR2 LQKENI. This CDR3 is 13 amino acids long. V was shortened by 5 bases and J by 5 bases, with 13 bases between the two germline ends. This CDR3 reads CASSGGTQNEQYV. CDR3 nucleotides: TGTGCCAGCTCAGGAGGGACACAGAACGAGCAGTACGTC.

This clone was seen only a few times. The DNA for the CDR3 is TGTGCCAGCAGCTTAGGCGGGAGTATGGGCGGCGAGCAGTACTTC. It translates to CASSLGGSMGGEQYF. This sequence joins TRBV7-9 and TRBJ2-7, with TRBD2 identical over 7 bases. Germline V gene data show CDR1 as SEHNR and CDR2 as FQNEAQ (reference sequence). The length of the CDR3 is 15 residues. Trimming took 1 base from V and 6 from J; bases not matched to a gene: 9.

On this clone itself: Other nucleotide sequences in the sample specify the same CDR3. This chain links TRBV5-5 with TRBJ1-1, with D hard to call. V lost 0 bases, J lost 7 bases, and 7 bases lay in between. This CDR3 has 12 residues. The germline V gene has CDR1 SGHKS and CDR2 YYEKEE (reference sequence). CDR3 residues: CASSLVGGEAFF. In nucleotides, the CDR3 is TGTGCCAGCAGCTTGGTGGGAGGTGAAGCTTTCTTT.

There are a few counts of this clone. This chain uses TRBV4-2 with TRBJ1-1, with a possible D match to TRBD1 (5 bases). The CDR3 is 15 amino acids. V was cut by 5 bases and J by 6 bases, with 19 bases left in between. The germline gives CDR1 LGHNA, CDR2 YNFKEQ. CDR3 sequence: CASSTRWQGVAEAFF. The CDR3 region has the DNA TGTGCCAGCAGCACCCGGTGGCAGGGAGTTGCTGAAGCTTTCTTT.

This rearrangement joins TRBV7-3 to TRBJ2-1; 10 bases match TRBD2. This CDR3 is built from 15 residues. Germline V CDR1 and CDR2: SGHTA, FQGTGA. The V gene end was trimmed by 3 bases and the J gene end by 13 bases; junction bases not matched to a gene: 12. DNA for the CDR3: TGTGCCAGCAGCTTGGGGGTGTCTAGCGGGAGCTCCCAGTTCTTC. Its translation: CASSLGVSSGSSQFF.

J is TRBJ1-1 and V is TRBV28; 7 nucleotides match TRBD1. The J segment lost 1 base and the V segment lost 7 bases, leaving 3 bases of the junction unmatched. The CDR3 is 13 amino acids. Germline V gives CDR1 MDHEN, CDR2 SYDVKM. CDR3 amino acids: CASTGQRNTEAFF. In nucleotides, the CDR3 is TGTGCCAGCACGGGACAGCGGAACACTGAAGCTTTCTTT.

This clone has just a few counts. J is TRBJ1-3 and V is TRBV29-1, with D perhaps TRBD1 (6 bases). CDR1 is SQVTM, CDR2 ANQGSEA, per germline. Trimming shortened V by 8 bases and J by 3 bases, and 17 bases separated the two germline ends. This CDR3 is built from 14 residues. The CDR3 sequence is CSLERGRLGNTIYF. DNA of the CDR3: TGCAGCCTAGAGCGGGGGCGACTTGGAAACACCATATATTTT.